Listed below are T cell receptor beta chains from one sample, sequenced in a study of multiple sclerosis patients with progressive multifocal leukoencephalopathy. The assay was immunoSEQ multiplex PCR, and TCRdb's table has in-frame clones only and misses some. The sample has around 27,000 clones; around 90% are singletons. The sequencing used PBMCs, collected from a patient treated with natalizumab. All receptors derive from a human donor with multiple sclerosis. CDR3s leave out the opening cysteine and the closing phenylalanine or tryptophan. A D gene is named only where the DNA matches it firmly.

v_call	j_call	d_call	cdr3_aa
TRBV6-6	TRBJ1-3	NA	ASMVGNTIY
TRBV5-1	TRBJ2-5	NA	ASSLGPGEETQY
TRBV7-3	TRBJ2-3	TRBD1	ASSPRTGADTQY
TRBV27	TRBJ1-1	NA	ASSLYDNSAEAF
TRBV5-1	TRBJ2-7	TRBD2	ASNRGGPGTSGRGAYEQY
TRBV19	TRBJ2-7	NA	ASSIGGRSYEQY
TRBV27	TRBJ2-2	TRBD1	ASSLTGAATGELF
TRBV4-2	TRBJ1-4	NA	ASSPSSTELF
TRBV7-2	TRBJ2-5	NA	ASSLANAETQY
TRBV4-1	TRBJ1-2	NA	ASSHREGYT